This TCR beta chain was found in a study of cytomegalovirus exposure and HLA in healthy donors. About the research overall: Among several hundred genotyped donors, more than 65% fell in the Caucasian-associated ancestry cluster.

The length of the CDR3 is 13 residues. In germline, CDR1 is SQVTM, CDR2 ANQGSEA. Trimming took 7 bases from V and 1 from J; bases not matched to a gene: 6. Primers: 60 Vbeta forward and 13 Jbeta reverse. Assay: immunoSEQ multiplex PCR; the TCRdb copy retains only in-frame clones and omits some. Among 150,000 to 200,000 clones listed, roughly 72% were seen once. This TCR was recovered from a man aged 30 to 39 in good health and CMV-seronegative. This chain connects TRBV29-1 to TRBJ1-1; TRBD1 matches 7 bases. What was sequenced was PBMCs. The CDR3 sequence: CSAETGTNTEAFF. For the CDR3, the DNA is TGCAGCGCCGAGACAGGGACGAACACTGAAGCTTTCTTT.